This T cell receptor (beta chain) was sequenced in a study of neoadjuvant nivolumab and ipilimumab in lung cancer. The table came from immunoSEQ multiplex PCR; TCRdb's copy has only in-frame clones and leaves some out. The data hold fewer than 20,000 clones, with around 77% observed a single time. Study-level points and caveats: From pretherapy to surgery, tumor richness and clonality rose with dual therapy.

In germline, CDR1 is SGHTA, CDR2 FQGNSA. Trimming removed 9 bases at V and 7 bases at J, with 12 bases between. This CDR3 has 11 residues. Remarks on this clone: Its matching antigen is unknown.

The V call is TRBV7-2, the J call TRBJ1-2; tentatively, D is TRBD1 (6 bases). The TCR originated in an adult with non-small cell lung cancer. The sequences come from tumor tissue, collected after neoadjuvant nivolumab, alone or with ipilimumab, at or shortly before surgery. The CDR3 reads CASWRGLGYTF. The CDR3 DNA is TGTGCCAGTTGGCGGGGGCTTGGCTACACCTTC.